The sample holds one count of the clone carrying this TCR beta chain. This sample is drawn from a study of cytotoxic CD8 clonotypes in ibrutinib-treated CLL. Study background: Patients gave response samples after a median around twelve months of treatment, range 6 to 36. Samples showed on average about 260,000 productive templates and roughly 90,000 productive rearrangements.

V lost 4 bases, J lost 0 bases, and 9 bases lay in between. CDR1 and CDR2 from the germline V gene are SGHTA and FQGNSA. This CDR3 comprises 14 residues. This table comes from immunoSEQ multiplex PCR, and its TCRdb copy is limited to in-frame clones, with some not included. Here the sample spans 65,000 to 80,000 clones, less than 90% being singletons. This TCR was sampled from a human donor with chronic lymphocytic leukemia. This chain joins TRBV7-2 and TRBJ2-5; perhaps TRBD2 as D (5 bases). The starting material was PBMCs, obtained after 24 months of ibrutinib treatment. The CDR3 is CASSSSGYQETQYF. The DNA of the CDR3 is TGTGCCAGCAGCTCCAGCGGCTACCAAGAGACCCAGTACTTC.